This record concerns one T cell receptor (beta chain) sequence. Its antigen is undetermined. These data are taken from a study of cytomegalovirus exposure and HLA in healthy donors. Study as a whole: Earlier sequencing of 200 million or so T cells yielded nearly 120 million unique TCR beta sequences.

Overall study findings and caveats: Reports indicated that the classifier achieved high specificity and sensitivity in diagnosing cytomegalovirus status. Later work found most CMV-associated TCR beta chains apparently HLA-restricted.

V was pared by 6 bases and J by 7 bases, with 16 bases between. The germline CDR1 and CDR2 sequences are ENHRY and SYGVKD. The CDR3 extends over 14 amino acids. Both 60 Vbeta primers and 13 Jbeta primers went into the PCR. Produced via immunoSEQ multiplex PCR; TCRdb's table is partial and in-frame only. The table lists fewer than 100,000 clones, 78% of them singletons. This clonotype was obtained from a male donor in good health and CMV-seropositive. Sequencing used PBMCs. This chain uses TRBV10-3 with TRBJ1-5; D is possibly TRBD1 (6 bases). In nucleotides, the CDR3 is TGTGCCATCAGCCATGACAGGTGCGGGCAGCCCCAGCATTTT. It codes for CAISHDRCGQPQHF.